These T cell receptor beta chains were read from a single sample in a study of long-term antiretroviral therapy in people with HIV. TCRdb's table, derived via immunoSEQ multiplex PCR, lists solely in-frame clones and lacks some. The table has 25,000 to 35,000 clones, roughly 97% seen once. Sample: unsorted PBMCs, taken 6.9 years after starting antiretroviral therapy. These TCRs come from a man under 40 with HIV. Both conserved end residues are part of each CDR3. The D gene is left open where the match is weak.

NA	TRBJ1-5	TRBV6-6	CASIYMGGNQPQHF	TGTGCCAGCATCTACATGGGGGGCAATCAGCCCCAGCATTTT
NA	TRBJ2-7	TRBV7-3	CASSRNPGYEQYF	TGTGCCAGCAGTCGTAATCCGGGGTACGAGCAGTACTTC
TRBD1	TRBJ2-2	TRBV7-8	CASSLRTGTNTGELFF	TGTGCCAGCAGCTTACGGACAGGGACGAACACCGGGGAGCTGTTTTTT
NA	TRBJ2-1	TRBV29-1	CSVEAYAGKAYNEQFF	TGCAGCGTTGAAGCCTACGCTGGGAAGGCCTACAATGAGCAGTTCTTC
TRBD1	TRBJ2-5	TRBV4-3	CASSHSLGQRETQYF	TGCGCCAGCAGCCATTCCCTGGGACAGAGGGAGACCCAGTACTTC
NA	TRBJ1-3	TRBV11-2	CASSPRPSGNTIYF	TGTGCCAGCAGCCCACGGCCCTCTGGAAACACCATATATTTT
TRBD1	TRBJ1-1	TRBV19	CASSIGTGAWNTEAFF	TGTGCCAGTAGTATTGGGACAGGGGCCTGGAACACTGAAGCTTTCTTT
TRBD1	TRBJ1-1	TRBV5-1	CASSLDWTGGLAAFF	TGCGCCAGCAGCTTGGATTGGACAGGGGGTTTAGCGGCTTTCTTT
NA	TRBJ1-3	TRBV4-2	CASIYPGTGNTIYF	TGTGCCAGCATCTACCCCGGGACTGGAAACACCATATATTTT
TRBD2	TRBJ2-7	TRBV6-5	CASRGLAGTSYEQYF	TGTGCCAGCAGAGGACTAGCGGGGACCTCCTACGAGCAGTACTTC
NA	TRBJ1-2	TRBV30	CAWRGTTNGYTF	TGTGCCTGGAGGGGGACAACCAATGGCTACACCTTC
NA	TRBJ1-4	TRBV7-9	CASSPESANEKLFF	TGTGCCAGCAGCCCGGAGTCTGCTAATGAAAAACTGTTTTTT
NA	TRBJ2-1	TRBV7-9	CASRNPRWGNAYNEQFF	TGTGCCAGCAGGAACCCTCGTTGGGGAAACGCCTACAATGAGCAGTTCTTC
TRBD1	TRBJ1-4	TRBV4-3	CASSQTLGQGREKLFF	TGCGCCAGCAGCCAAACCCTTGGACAGGGACGTGAAAAACTGTTTTTT
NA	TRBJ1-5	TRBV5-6	CASSVHSQPQHF	TGTGCCAGCAGCGTTCATAGCCAGCCCCAGCATTTT
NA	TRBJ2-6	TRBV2	CASSDRQGGSSGANVLTF	TGTGCCAGCAGTGACCGACAAGGGGGGTCCTCTGGGGCCAACGTCCTGACTTTC
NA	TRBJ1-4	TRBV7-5	CARSVWGPINEKLFF	TGTGCCAGAAGCGTATGGGGACCGATCAATGAAAAACTGTTTTTT
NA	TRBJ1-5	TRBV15	CATQGGKQPQHF	TGTGCCACCCAAGGGGGGAAGCAGCCCCAGCATTTT
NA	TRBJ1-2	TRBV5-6	CASSLNYGYTF	TGTGCCAGCAGCTTGAATTATGGCTACACCTTC
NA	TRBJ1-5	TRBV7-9	CASSLIPEEPQHF	TGTGCCAGCAGCTTAATCCCGGAGGAGCCCCAGCATTTT
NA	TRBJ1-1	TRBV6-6	CASSYSPRGDTEAFF	TGTGCCAGCAGTTACTCCCCCAGGGGTGACACTGAAGCTTTCTTT
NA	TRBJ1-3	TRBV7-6	CASSLGVPGNTIYF	TGTGCCAGCAGCTTAGGGGTCCCTGGAAACACCATATATTTT
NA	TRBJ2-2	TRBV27	CASSFGRPGELFF	TGTGCCAGCAGTTTTGGTAGACCCGGGGAGCTGTTTTTT
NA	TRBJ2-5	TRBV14	CASSLPSSGLWSETQYF	TGTGCCAGCAGCTTACCTTCCTCGGGGCTGTGGTCGGAGACCCAGTACTTC
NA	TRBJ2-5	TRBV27	CASIGGAGEETQYF	TGTGCCAGCATCGGGGGCGCGGGGGAAGAGACCCAGTACTTC
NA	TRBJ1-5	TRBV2	CASSERDASNQPQHF	TGTGCCAGCAGTGAAAGGGATGCTAGCAATCAGCCCCAGCATTTT
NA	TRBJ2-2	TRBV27	CASSSFGTGELFF	TGTGCCAGCAGTAGCTTCGGAACCGGGGAGCTGTTTTTT